These T cell receptor beta chains were read from a single sample in a study of shared clonotypes between healthy human individuals. The repertoire was sequenced with immunoSEQ multiplex PCR; TCRdb's copy has only in-frame clones and lacks some. The sample includes over 400,000 clones, approximately 81% of them seen just once. The sequenced sample was PBMCs. The receptors originated from a woman aged 40 to 55 in good health. Some clones in this sample may be carry-over from other donors' samples. The CDR3 runs from the conserved cysteine through the conserved F or W. A D gene is named only where the DNA matches it firmly. Size values are once, few and many counts, or a class for expanded clones, and some rows have none.

CDR3: CASSPLTSSTYEQYF
DNA: TGTGCCAGCTCACCACTGACTAGCAGCACCTACGAGCAGTACTTC
size: -
J: TRBJ2-7
V: TRBV18
D: TRBD2

CDR3: CASSFQLNTEAFF
DNA: TGTGCCAGCAGCTTCCAGCTGAACACTGAAGCTTTCTTT
size: -
J: TRBJ1-1
V: TRBV7-9
D: -

CDR3: CASSPGGRFEETQYF
DNA: TGTGCCAGCAGCCCGGGGGGCAGGTTTGAAGAGACCCAGTACTTC
size: -
J: TRBJ2-5
V: TRBV5-4
D: -

CDR3: CASSPWDRGGEKLFF
DNA: TGTGCCAGCAGCCCGTGGGACAGGGGGGGTGAAAAACTGTTTTTT
size: -
J: TRBJ1-4
V: TRBV4-2
D: TRBD1

CDR3: CASSIGQGARGYTF
DNA: TGTGCCAGTAGTATCGGTCAGGGGGCGCGGGGCTACACCTTC
size: -
J: TRBJ1-2
V: TRBV19
D: TRBD1

CDR3: CASSQDQLGGTDTQYF
DNA: TGCGCCAGCAGCCAAGATCAACTAGGCGGGACTGATACGCAGTATTTT
size: -
J: TRBJ2-3
V: TRBV4-1
D: -

CDR3: CASSLNYEQYF
DNA: TGCGCCAGCAGCTTGAATTACGAGCAGTACTTC
size: few
J: TRBJ2-7
V: TRBV5-1
D: -

CDR3: CASSLAGGTGNEQFF
DNA: TGTGCCAGCAGCTTAGCAGGGGGGACAGGCAATGAGCAGTTCTTC
size: -
J: TRBJ2-1
V: TRBV7-8
D: TRBD1

CDR3: CASSPGGAGDFEQYF
DNA: TGTGCCAGCAGTCCCGGGGGGGCGGGAGATTTCGAGCAGTACTTC
size: -
J: TRBJ2-7
V: TRBV28
D: TRBD2

CDR3: CATSRDTGFWETQYF
DNA: TGTGCCACCAGCAGAGACACGGGATTCTGGGAGACCCAGTACTTC
size: many
J: TRBJ2-5
V: TRBV15
D: -

CDR3: CASSQVAGAIGQYF
DNA: TGCGCCAGCAGCCAAGTAGCGGGAGCGATCGGGCAGTACTTC
size: -
J: TRBJ2-7
V: TRBV4-1
D: TRBD2

CDR3: CASSQLTGTGGNEQFF
DNA: TGCGCCAGCAGCCAACTCACCGGGACAGGGGGCAATGAGCAGTTCTTC
size: -
J: TRBJ2-1
V: TRBV4-3
D: TRBD1

CDR3: CASSPGQGETQYF
DNA: TGTGCCAGCTCACCGGGACAGGGGGAGACCCAGTACTTC
size: -
J: TRBJ2-5
V: TRBV18
D: TRBD1

CDR3: CASSPMTVFSGNTIYF
DNA: TGTGCCAGCAGCCCCATGACAGTTTTCTCTGGAAACACCATATATTTT
size: -
J: TRBJ1-3
V: TRBV7-8
D: -

CDR3: CASSPTGDGYTF
DNA: TGTGCCAGCAGCCCGACAGGGGATGGCTACACCTTC
size: -
J: TRBJ1-2
V: TRBV2
D: TRBD1

CDR3: CASVAVLKEAFF
DNA: TGTGCCAGCGTTGCGGTTCTAAAGGAAGCTTTCTTT
size: few
J: TRBJ1-1
V: TRBV6-1
D: -

CDR3: CASSRRHNQPQHF
DNA: TGTGCCAGTAGTCGGCGGCACAATCAGCCCCAGCATTTT
size: few
J: TRBJ1-5
V: TRBV19
D: -

CDR3: CASSYSGGYEQYF
DNA: TGTGCCAGCAGCTACTCAGGAGGGTACGAGCAGTACTTC
size: -
J: TRBJ2-7
V: TRBV7-9
D: -

CDR3: CASRRAGAGSSYEQYF
DNA: TGTGCCAGCAGACGGGCTGGTGCGGGAAGCTCCTACGAGCAGTACTTC
size: -
J: TRBJ2-7
V: TRBV7-9
D: -

CDR3: CASTKQQAPIEAFF
DNA: TGTGCCAGCACCAAACAACAGGCCCCCATTGAAGCTTTCTTT
size: many
J: TRBJ1-1
V: TRBV2
D: -

CDR3: CASSPYPGQLSTEAFF
DNA: TGTGCCAGTAGTCCCTACCCCGGACAGTTGAGCACTGAAGCTTTCTTT
size: -
J: TRBJ1-1
V: TRBV19
D: -

CDR3: CASSFQGAPGYEQYF
DNA: TGTGCCAGCAGCTTTCAGGGGGCGCCCGGCTACGAGCAGTACTTC
size: -
J: TRBJ2-7
V: TRBV11-2
D: TRBD1

CDR3: CAWTGLAGGQGTGELFF
DNA: TGTGCCTGGACGGGACTAGCGGGCGGGCAGGGCACCGGGGAGCTGTTTTTT
size: -
J: TRBJ2-2
V: TRBV30
D: TRBD2

CDR3: CASSLRRGPDYGYTF
DNA: TGTGCCAGCAGTTTACGCCGGGGCCCTGACTATGGCTACACCTTC
size: once
J: TRBJ1-2
V: TRBV28
D: -

CDR3: CASSLVRRTYGYTF
DNA: TGTGCCAGCAGCTTAGTTAGACGGACCTATGGCTACACCTTC
size: -
J: TRBJ1-2
V: TRBV7-2
D: -

CDR3: CASNPASSGNTIYF
DNA: TGTGCCAGCAATCCCGCTTCCTCTGGAAACACCATATATTTT
size: -
J: TRBJ1-3
V: TRBV28
D: -

CDR3: CASSIRDGKLFF
DNA: TGTGCCAGTAGTATCCGGGACGGAAAACTGTTTTTT
size: -
J: TRBJ1-4
V: TRBV19
D: -

CDR3: CASSDSGENTGELFF
DNA: TGTGCCAGCAGTGACTCTGGGGAGAACACCGGGGAGCTGTTTTTT
size: medium-sized
J: TRBJ2-2
V: TRBV6-4
D: -